The sequence of this TCR beta chain was determined in a study of CD8 T cells in Susac syndrome. Study background: Clinically active disease was present in six of the sequenced Susac syndrome patients. Eight of these patients were in remission. Whole-study results and caveats: CD8+ clonal expansion in Susac peaked in TEMRA cells and active patients.

The CDR3 is 13 amino acids. Germline CDR1 reads SGHTA; CDR2 reads FQGNSA. The authors reverse transcribed about 0.45 to 1 ug RNA with random hexamers. The authors amplified TCR beta CDR3 across 54 Vbeta and 13 Jbeta using immunoSEQ multiplex PCR. TCRdb processed the immunoSEQ multiplex PCR reads anew with MiXCR; each CDR3 protein has one entry. The table has about 100,000 distinct CDR3 sequences, around 95% seen once. TEMRA cells were FACS-enriched, unlike CD8+ and CD4+ T cells, which were negatively isolated. On this clonotype itself: Its antigen remains unknown. Germline is not matched at one junction end, which may reflect a read error.

The sample consisted of CD8+ T cells from PBMCs. The TCR originated in a human donor with Susac syndrome. The rearrangement joins TRBV7-2 to TRBJ2-2; 9 nucleotides align to TRBD1. CDR3 region: CHSGQGIPGELFF. The CDR3 coding sequence is TGCCACTCTGGACAGGGGATTCCCGGGGAGCTGTTTTTT.